The 22 T cell receptor beta chains reported below all come from one sample, sequenced in a study of blood T cell repertoires in COVID-19. Some clones are missing from TCRdb's copy, which holds only in-frame ones; the method was immunoSEQ multiplex PCR. The sample lists some 330,000 clones; over 70% were seen once. Input material: PBMCs or T cells enriched from blood (not recorded which). These receptors were taken from a man younger than 45 who had recovered from COVID-19.

The chain recombines TRBV27 with TRBJ2-7, with D unclear. The CDR3 sequence is 14 residues long. V was pared by 2 bases and J by 0 bases, with 8 bases between. Germline assignment: CDR1 MNHEY and CDR2 SMNVEV (reference sequence). For the CDR3, the DNA is TGTGCCAGCAGTTTAGGGCCCTACTCCTACGAGCAGTACTTC. Its protein product is CASSLGPYSYEQYF.

This rearrangement joins TRBV19 to TRBJ1-5; 9 nucleotides match TRBD1. CDR1 is LNHDA and CDR2 is SQIVND in the germline V gene (reference sequence). CDR3 size: 17 residues. Trimming took 1 base from V and 4 from J; bases not matched to a gene: 8. This CDR3 is CASSIAGQGSGNQPQHF. CDR3 coding DNA: TGTGCCAGTAGTATAGCGGGACAGGGTTCAGGAAATCAGCCCCAGCATTTT.

On this clone: The sample has other DNA sequences that encode this CDR3 too. The J gene is TRBJ1-4, the V gene TRBV2; maybe TRBD1 (5 bases). Trimming removed 6 bases at V and 2 bases at J, with 10 bases between. CDR1 is SNHLY and CDR2 is FYNNEI in the germline V gene. The CDR3 is 14 amino acids. CDR3 DNA: TGTGCCAGCAGCAGACAGACGACTAATGAAAAACTGTTTTTT. Amino acid sequence: CASSRQTTNEKLFF.

The genes are TRBV4-1 and TRBJ2-3, with 7 bases matching TRBD2. The CDR3 has 16 amino acids. V was clipped by 1 base and J by 6 bases; unmatched bases: 10. Germline V gene data show CDR1 as MGHRA and CDR2 as YSYEKL. In DNA form, the CDR3 reads TGCGCCAGCAGCCAAGCCCCCCCAGCGGGGTCGGATACGCAGTATTTT. It translates to CASSQAPPAGSDTQYF.

This chain links TRBV6-5 with TRBJ2-7, with TRBD1 matching 11 bases. In germline, CDR1 is MNHEY, CDR2 SVGAGI. The ends lost 8 bases at V and 3 bases at J; junction bases unmatched: 6. CDR3 size: 14 residues. CDR3 loop: CASRDRGKLYEQYF. The CDR3 DNA reads TGTGCCAGCCGGGACAGGGGGAAGCTCTACGAGCAGTACTTC.

This clone was recorded once. This chain uses TRBV3-1 (or the pseudogene TRBV3-2) with TRBJ2-7; 8 positions agree with TRBD2. This CDR3 comprises 15 residues. Trimming took 1 base from V and 6 from J; bases not matched to a gene: 8. The germline V gene encodes CDR1 LGHDT and CDR2 YNNKEL (reference sequence). The CDR3, as DNA: TGTGCCAGCAGCCAAGGCGGGACTAGGGTGGGCGAGCAGTACTTC. This translates into CASSQGGTRVGEQYF.

V and J are TRBV15 and TRBJ2-5; 7 positions match TRBD2. V was clipped by 1 base and J by 5 bases; unmatched bases: 13. CDR1 is LNHNV and CDR2 is YYDKDF in the germline V gene (reference sequence). The CDR3 is made up of 17 amino acids. CDR3 sequence: CATSRVPAGIQLETQYF. CDR3 nucleotides: TGTGCCACCAGCAGAGTACCAGCGGGGATACAGTTGGAGACCCAGTACTTC.

This clone was picked up one time. J is TRBJ1-5 and V is TRBV18; 8 nucleotides align to TRBD1. Germline CDR1 is KGHSH and CDR2 is LQKENI. The J segment lost 7 bases and the V segment lost 2 bases, leaving 4 bases of the junction unmatched. The CDR3 consists of 14 residues. DNA of the CDR3: TGTGCCAGCTCACCAGGACAGGGACAGCAGCCCCAGCATTTT. Translated: CASSPGQGQQPQHF.

The rearrangement links TRBV4-1 to TRBJ1-2, with 9 bases fitting TRBD1. The V gene's germline CDR1 is MGHRA and CDR2 YSYEKL. This CDR3 has 15 amino acids. The ends lost 4 bases at V and 8 bases at J; junction bases unmatched: 11. The CDR3 sequence: CASSPQGAGSRGYTF. DNA of the CDR3: TGCGCCAGCAGCCCACAGGGGGCCGGTTCACGGGGCTACACCTTC.

The chain links TRBV14 to TRBJ2-7, with 10 bases matching TRBD2. The CDR3 length is 15 residues. CDR1 SGHDN and CDR2 FVKESK come from the germline V gene. The V gene end was trimmed by 4 bases and the J gene end by 0 bases; junction bases not matched to a gene: 3. The CDR3 loop is CASSRGLAASYEQYF. CDR3 sequence (DNA): TGTGCCAGCAGCCGAGGACTAGCGGCCTCCTACGAGCAGTACTTC.

The rearrangement uses TRBV24-1 and TRBJ2-2; no firm D call. The CDR3 covers 16 residues. V was pared by 2 bases and J by 2 bases, with 11 bases between. Per germline, CDR1 KGHDR and CDR2 SFDVKD. CDR3 DNA sequence: TGTGCCACCAGTGATTCCCCCAGACTTAACACCGGGGAGCTGTTTTTT. This translates into CATSDSPRLNTGELFF.

This clone was seen only a few times. This chain links TRBV6-5 with TRBJ1-2; D is perhaps TRBD1 (5 bases). V dropped 5 bases and J dropped 4 bases, with 17 bases sitting between them. Germline V gene data show CDR1 as MNHEY and CDR2 as SVGAGI. The CDR3 runs to 15 residues. Written as DNA, the CDR3 is TGTGCCAGCAGTCCCGACAGAATCTCCCCCTATGGCTACACCTTC. Translated: CASSPDRISPYGYTF.

V is TRBV18 and J is TRBJ2-3; TRBD2 matches 9 bases. Germline V gene sequence: CDR1 KGHSH, CDR2 LQKENI. The CDR3 runs 17 residues. The V gene end was trimmed by 2 bases and the J gene end by 2 bases; junction bases not matched to a gene: 8. CDR3 nucleotides: TGTGCCAGCTCACCAGGGTCTGGCGGGGGGGCCACAGATACGCAGTATTTT. It encodes CASSPGSGGGATDTQYF.

This clone appeared a single time. The germline gene is not matched at one end of the junction; a read error may be the cause. CDR3 amino acids: CASSLTPAGAGPRDF. CDR3 coding DNA: TGTGCCAGCAGCTTAACTCCGGCGGGGGCCGGGCCGAGGGACTTC. The J gene is TRBJ2-7, the V gene TRBV13; TRBD2 might be the D (7 bases). The CDR3 is 15 residues long. Germline CDR1 PRHDT, CDR2 FYEKMQ (reference sequence). Looking up the rest from reference TRBV13 and TRBJ2-7 gives the full variable domain: AAGVIQSPRHLIKEKRETATLKCYPIPRHDTVYWYQQGPGQDPQFLISFYEKMQSDKGSIPDRFSAQQFSDYHSELNMSSLELGDSALYFCASSLTPAGAGPRDFGPGTRLTVT.

In this sample, this clone turned up a few times. In nucleotides, the CDR3 is TGTGCCAGCAGCTCGAAGGACAGGGGTGACACTGAAGCTTTCTTT. Protein: CASSSKDRGDTEAFF. The chain carries TRBV5-4 and TRBJ1-1, with 9 positions matching TRBD1. V gave up 3 bases and J gave up 3 bases; unmatched junction bases: 6. CDR1 and CDR2 from the germline V gene are SGHNT and YYREEE (reference sequence). This CDR3 has 15 amino acids. The full variable domain, with the rest looked up from reference TRBV5-4 and TRBJ1-1, is ETGVTQSPTHLIKTRGQQVTLRCSSQSGHNTVSWYQQALGQGPQFIFQYYREEENGRGNFPPRFSGLQFPNYSSELNVNALELDDSALYLCASSSKDRGDTEAFFGQGTRLTVV.

The chain couples TRBV28 to TRBJ2-5; no clear D. Germline V gene sequence: CDR1 MDHEN, CDR2 SYDVKM. Trimming removed 5 bases at V and 5 bases at J, with 6 bases between. The CDR3 is 11 amino acids. CDR3 protein: CASSLEETQYF. CDR3 coding DNA: TGTGCCAGCAGTCTTGAGGAGACCCAGTACTTC.

This clone appeared a few times. The chain combines TRBV29-1 with TRBJ2-5; TRBD2 might be the D (5 bases). The CDR3 covers 13 residues. Trimming removed 2 bases at V and 0 bases at J, with 7 bases between. Germline V CDR1 and CDR2: SQVTM, ANQGSEA. CDR3 protein: CSVEMDYQETQYF. The CDR3 DNA follows: TGCAGCGTTGAAATGGACTACCAAGAGACCCAGTACTTC. Together with reference TRBV29-1 and TRBJ2-5, the CDR3 gives the full variable domain: SAVISQKPSRDICQRGTSLTIQCQVDSQVTMMFWYRQQPGQSLTLIATANQGSEATYESGFVIDKFPISRPNLTFSTLTVSNMSPEDSSIYLCSVEMDYQETQYFGPGTRLLVL.

V is TRBV3-1 (or the pseudogene TRBV3-2) and J is TRBJ2-7; D might be TRBD1 (5 bases). Germline V lookup: CDR1 LGHDT, CDR2 YNNKEL (reference sequence). Trimming removed 1 base from V and 4 bases from J, with 14 bases in between. The CDR3 consists of 15 residues. CDR3 residues: CASSQAPDSRYEQYF. DNA of the CDR3: TGTGCCAGCAGCCAAGCCCCAGACAGCCGGTACGAGCAGTACTTC.

This chain links TRBV13 with TRBJ2-7; D might be TRBD2 (6 bases). Per germline, CDR1 PRHDT and CDR2 FYEKMQ (reference sequence). The CDR3 spans 15 residues. The ends were cut back, 5 bases at V and 7 bases at J, with 21 bases in the middle. This chain's CDR3 is CASSQWDSAWGEQYF. Written as DNA, the CDR3 is TGTGCCAGCAGCCAATGGGACTCCGCCTGGGGGGAGCAGTACTTC.

This chain connects TRBV11-3 to TRBJ2-3, with a possible D match to TRBD2 (5 bases). Germline V gene data show CDR1 as SGHNT and CDR2 as YENEEA. The CDR3 extends over 14 amino acids. V was trimmed by 3 bases and J by 1 base, leaving 8 bases between them. The CDR3 here is CASSFEGGTDTQYF. In DNA, the CDR3 is TGTGCCAGCAGCTTCGAGGGAGGCACAGATACGCAGTATTTT.

The gene calls are TRBV9 and TRBJ2-1, with TRBD1 as a possible D gene (6 bases). The CDR3 totals 17 residues. V dropped 2 bases and J dropped 0 bases, with 15 bases sitting between them. Germline V gene data show CDR1 as SGDLS and CDR2 as YYNGEE. The CDR3: CASSVRGGASSYNEQFF. CDR3 DNA: TGTGCCAGCAGCGTGAGAGGGGGAGCTAGCTCCTACAATGAGCAGTTCTTC.

This sequence joins TRBV16 and TRBJ1-1; 9 bases fit TRBD1. The CDR3 covers 13 residues. V was pared by 5 bases and J by 4 bases, with 2 bases of the junction left unmatched. Germline assignment: CDR1 KGHSY and CDR2 FQNENV. CDR3 in amino acids: CASSGQGTTEAFF. CDR3 nucleotides: TGTGCCAGCAGCGGACAGGGGACCACTGAAGCTTTCTTT.